These 21 T cell receptor beta chains share one sample of origin, sequenced in a study of CD8 T cells in ankylosing spondylitis. Via MiXCR, TCRdb re-called the 5' RACE reads, giving one row per CDR3 protein. The data show about 340,000 distinct CDR3 sequences, about 15% seen once. The sequencing sample was made of blood, either unsorted or a sorted T cell fraction (not recorded which). Every receptor here comes from a male donor with ankylosing spondylitis or in good health (not recorded which).

V is TRBV5-1 and J is TRBJ2-7; TRBD2 matches at 7 bases. Germline values: CDR1 SGHRS, CDR2 YFSETQ. V lost 3 bases to trimming and J lost 2 bases; unmatched junction nucleotides: 8. This CDR3 has 15 residues. The CDR3 region has the DNA TGCGCCAGCAGCTCAAGCGGGGTAAGGACCTACGAGCAGTACTTC. Residues: CASSSSGVRTYEQYF.

This clonotype was seen a few times. CDR3 region: CASSLAAGDNEKLFF. In DNA form, the CDR3 reads TGCGCCAGCAGCTTGGCAGCAGGGGATAATGAAAAACTGTTTTTT. V is TRBV5-1 and J is TRBJ1-4; maybe TRBD1 (6 bases). Deletions cut 0 bases from V and 4 bases from J, with 10 bases between. The length of the CDR3 is 15 residues. CDR1 is SGHRS and CDR2 is YFSETQ in the germline V gene.

This clonotype occurred a few times. This chain links TRBV27 with TRBJ1-6; 10 bases fit TRBD1. The CDR3 is 14 residues long. J was trimmed by 9 bases and V by 6 bases; bases with no gene match: 5. The V gene's germline CDR1 is MNHEY and CDR2 SMNVEV (reference sequence). The CDR3 loop is CASRTGGIGSPLHF. The CDR3 bases are TGTGCCAGCAGGACAGGGGGCATCGGTTCACCCCTCCACTTT.

The chain joins TRBV20-1 to TRBJ1-2; D is unclear. Trimming pared 2 bases from V and 8 bases from J, leaving 12 bases between. Germline V gene lookup returns CDR1 DFQATT and CDR2 SNEGSKA (reference sequence). The CDR3 runs to 12 residues. DNA for the CDR3: TGCAGTGCTAGAAAGGGAATGGAGGGCTACACCTTC. Translation gives CSARKGMEGYTF.

This clonotype has a handful of counts. The chain is built from TRBV5-1 and TRBJ1-6, with D perhaps TRBD1 (6 bases). V was trimmed by 1 base and J by 7 bases, leaving 12 bases between them. Germline V gene sequence: CDR1 SGHRS, CDR2 YFSETQ. The CDR3 spans 15 residues. The CDR3 coding sequence is TGCGCCAGCAGCTTGATCCCGGGGGCGAATTCACCCCTCCACTTT. Translating gives CASSLIPGANSPLHF.

This clonotype was seen a few times. The V and J genes are TRBV20-1 and TRBJ2-7; D not resolved. Germline CDR1 is DFQATT and CDR2 is SNEGSKA (reference sequence). This CDR3 comprises 13 residues. Trimming removed 1 base from V and 5 bases from J, with 12 bases in between. CDR3 nucleotides: TGCAGTGCTAGAGGGCAGGTCGTCCACGAGCAGTACTTC. Protein product: CSARGQVVHEQYF.

The V call is TRBV29-1, the J call TRBJ1-2; TRBD1 might be the D (6 bases). This CDR3 region has 12 residues. The germline gives CDR1 SQVTM, CDR2 ANQGSEA. V was trimmed by 4 bases and J by 1 base, leaving 7 bases between them. The CDR3 reads CSVAGHNYGYTF. CDR3 sequence (DNA): TGCAGCGTTGCGGGACATAACTATGGCTACACCTTC. The full variable domain, completed using reference TRBV29-1 and TRBJ1-2, is SAVISQKPSRDICQRGTSLTIQCQVDSQVTMMFWYRQQPGQSLTLIATANQGSEATYESGFVIDKFPISRPNLTFSTLTVSNMSPEDSSIYLCSVAGHNYGYTFGSGTRLTVV.

This chain joins TRBV12-3 or TRBV12-4 and TRBJ2-2; 8 bases match TRBD2. V lost 3 bases, J lost 7 bases, and 7 bases stayed unmatched. The CDR3 sequence is 15 residues long. Here the CDR3 reads CASSFYSGANGELFF. The CDR3, as DNA: TGTGCCAGCAGTTTTTATAGCGGGGCTAACGGGGAGCTGTTTTTT.

The J gene is TRBJ2-1, the V gene TRBV20-1; D unclear. Germline lookup yields CDR1 DFQATT and CDR2 SNEGSKA (reference sequence). Between the trimmed V and J ends, which lost 3 bases and 0 bases, there was a span of 12 bases. The CDR3 totals 15 residues. The CDR3 is CSARTTSLSYNEQFF. The CDR3 bases are TGCAGTGCTAGGACGACCTCCCTCTCCTACAATGAGCAGTTCTTC.

This clonotype was seen a few times. The chain combines TRBV20-1 with TRBJ1-1; tentative D call: TRBD1 (5 bases). Trimming took 4 bases from V and 12 from J, leaving 18 bases between them. Germline CDR1 reads DFQATT; CDR2 reads SNEGSKA (reference sequence). CDR3 length: 12 residues. DNA of the CDR3: TGCAGTGCTATCACCCGGGACTTCACACCTTTCTTT. Amino acids: CSAITRDFTPFF.

This clonotype showed up many times. This rearrangement joins TRBV5-1 to TRBJ2-7; D is unclear. Deletions cut 0 bases from V and 2 bases from J, with 9 bases between. This CDR3 has 14 amino acids. Germline CDR1 SGHRS, CDR2 YFSETQ. The CDR3 region is CASSLEQRPYEQYF. CDR3 coding DNA: TGCGCCAGCAGCTTGGAGCAGAGACCCTACGAGCAGTACTTC.

This clonotype was seen many times. The chain combines TRBV5-1 with TRBJ1-4; D remains ambiguous. The CDR3 length is 15 residues. Trimming took 3 bases from V and 5 from J, leaving 14 bases between them. The V gene's germline CDR1 is SGHRS and CDR2 YFSETQ. As DNA, the CDR3 is TGCGCCAGCAGCTCCCAAGCAGGCCCAAATGAAAAACTGTTTTTT. Translation gives CASSSQAGPNEKLFF.

In its sample, this clonotype was seen a few times. The chain employs TRBV29-1 and TRBJ2-1, with unresolved D. The CDR3 spans 12 residues. The germline V and J ends were trimmed by 4 bases and 5 bases, with 9 bases remaining between them. The germline gives CDR1 SQVTM, CDR2 ANQGSEA. The CDR3: CSVVPRNNEQFF. CDR3 sequence (DNA): TGCAGCGTTGTTCCCAGAAACAATGAGCAGTTCTTC.

In its sample, this clonotype was seen a few times. V and J are TRBV20-1 and TRBJ2-5; D might be TRBD1 or TRBD2, each matching 5 bases. This CDR3 has 14 amino acids. Trimming left V 1 base short and J 2 bases short, with 11 bases between. Germline assignment: CDR1 DFQATT and CDR2 SNEGSKA (reference sequence). The CDR3 DNA reads as TGCAGTGCTAGAGCTCCGGGACGGCAAGAGACCCAGTACTTC. This gives the protein CSARAPGRQETQYF.

This clonotype turned up a few times. The chain employs TRBV12-3 or TRBV12-4 and TRBJ2-2; D is undetermined. The V and J ends lost 3 bases and 0 bases respectively, with 11 bases between them. The CDR3 extends over 16 amino acids. CDR3 residues: CASSFWPASNTGELFF. Here the CDR3 DNA reads TGTGCCAGCAGTTTCTGGCCGGCTTCGAACACCGGGGAGCTGTTTTTT.

The J gene is TRBJ2-7, the V gene TRBV6-1, with D perhaps TRBD1 or TRBD2 (5 bases each). Germline CDR1 and CDR2: MNHNS and SASEGT. The CDR3 has 14 residues. Trimming removed 6 bases from V and 9 bases from J, with 21 bases in between. CDR3 sequence: CASRAPGRIMLQYF. The CDR3 nucleotides are TGTGCCAGCAGAGCTCCGGGACGGATAATGTTGCAGTACTTC.

There are a few counts of this clonotype. V usage is TRBV18 and J usage is TRBJ1-5; maybe TRBD1 (5 bases). There are 15 residues in the CDR3. Germline values: CDR1 KGHSH, CDR2 LQKENI. V shed 1 base and J shed 0 bases, with 7 bases lying between them. In DNA form, the CDR3 reads TGTGCCAGCTCACCACGGGGGGATAGCAATCAGCCCCAGCATTTT. As protein: CASSPRGDSNQPQHF.

This chain links TRBV20-1 with TRBJ2-1; D may be TRBD2 (5 bases). From germline, CDR1 is DFQATT and CDR2 SNEGSKA (reference sequence). V was cut by 7 bases and J by 7 bases, with 29 bases left in between. The length of the CDR3 is 17 residues. CDR3 DNA: TGCAGTGTGGCGGAGCCGGCCGAACCGCCTACTAGTAATGAGCAGTTCTTC. This gives the protein CSVAEPAEPPTSNEQFF.

This rearrangement joins TRBV12-3 or TRBV12-4 to TRBJ2-5; D may be TRBD1 (5 bases). The CDR3 has 12 residues. Trimming stripped 5 bases from V and 6 bases from J, with 10 bases between. The CDR3 sequence is CASSQYRQTQYF. The DNA for the CDR3 is TGTGCCAGCAGTCAATACAGGCAGACCCAGTACTTC.

This clonotype was seen a handful of times. This chain links TRBV14 with TRBJ2-2; D perhaps matches TRBD1 (5 bases). Trimming took off 6 bases at V and 4 bases at J, with 12 bases between the two ends. Germline values: CDR1 SGHDN, CDR2 FVKESK. There are 14 residues in the CDR3. The CDR3 sequence: CASSTGGGTGELFF. CDR3 bases: TGTGCCAGCAGTACAGGCGGCGGCACCGGGGAGCTGTTTTTT.

This clonotype was detected many times. The rearrangement joins TRBV12-3 or TRBV12-4 to TRBJ1-3, with a weak D call TRBD1 (5 bases). This CDR3 is 14 amino acids long. The V and J ends lost 8 bases and 0 bases respectively, with 11 bases between them. CDR3: CASRDASSGNTIYF. Here the CDR3 DNA reads TGTGCCAGCCGGGACGCTTCCTCTGGAAACACCATATATTTT.